The 9 T cell receptor beta chains below all came from one sample that was sequenced in a study of cytomegalovirus exposure and HLA in healthy donors. A multiplex PCR was run with 60 Vbeta primers and 13 Jbeta primers. Libraries were prepared by immunoSEQ multiplex PCR; TCRdb keeps only in-frame clonotypes and omits some of them. The sample has more than 85,000 clones, over 60% seen once. Material for sequencing was PBMCs. These TCRs come from a man aged 35 to 55 in good health and CMV-seropositive.

In its sample, this clone is medium-sized. The chain employs TRBV10-3 and TRBJ1-2, with 8 bases matching TRBD1. The germline V gene encodes CDR1 ENHRY and CDR2 SYGVKD. V shed 6 bases and J 6 bases; nucleotides not matched to a gene: 6. This CDR3 region has 13 residues. CDR3 sequence (DNA): TGTGCCATCAGGGACAGGGATGTAAATGGCTACACCTTC. Translating gives CAIRDRDVNGYTF.

In DNA form, the CDR3 reads TGTGCCAGCAGCTCCACTAGCGGGGGGGCAGGTGAGCAGTACTTC. It is translated as CASSSTSGGAGEQYF. The gene calls are TRBV11-2 and TRBJ2-7; 13 positions agree with TRBD2. The CDR3 has 15 residues. Germline V gene sequence: CDR1 SGHAT, CDR2 FQNNGV. V shed 4 bases and J 7 bases; nucleotides not matched to a gene: 7.

This clone came up once. This chain connects TRBV7-6 to TRBJ2-3; D remains ambiguous. This CDR3 is 15 amino acids long. CDR1 is SGHVS and CDR2 is FNYEAQ in the germline V gene. Trimming shortened V by 3 bases and J by 2 bases, and 12 bases separated the two germline ends. CDR3 amino acids: CASSFSDLFTDTQYF. CDR3 coding DNA: TGTGCCAGCAGCTTTAGTGACTTGTTCACAGATACGCAGTATTTT.

This clone was counted a few times. This rearrangement joins TRBV19 to TRBJ2-7; D is uncertain. Germline lookup yields CDR1 LNHDA and CDR2 SQIVND (reference sequence). The length of the CDR3 is 13 residues. V was shortened by 7 bases and J by 5 bases, with 15 bases between the two germline ends. The CDR3 sequence: CASTRSAGNEQYF. CDR3 nucleotide sequence: TGTGCCAGTACCCGCAGCGCCGGAAACGAGCAGTACTTC.

The gene calls are TRBV4-1 and TRBJ1-4; TRBD1 matches 7 bases. Trimming at V came to 4 bases and at J to 8 bases, leaving 13 bases not matched to a gene. The CDR3 is 16 residues long. Germline V lookup: CDR1 MGHRA, CDR2 YSYEKL. CDR3 residues: CASSLTQRGQGEKLFF. DNA for the CDR3: TGCGCCAGCAGCCTCACCCAAAGGGGGCAGGGCGAAAAACTGTTTTTT.

The chain couples TRBV5-1 to TRBJ2-7; 7 bases are a match to TRBD2. This CDR3 region has 15 residues. Germline-derived CDR1 and CDR2 are SGHRS and YFSETQ. Trimming at V came to 0 bases and at J to 4 bases, leaving 7 bases not matched to a gene. CDR3 sequence reads: CASSLVAGVTYEQYF. CDR3 sequence (DNA): TGCGCCAGCAGCTTGGTGGCGGGAGTTACTTACGAGCAGTACTTC.

CDR3: CASSFGGIGNQPQHF. The DNA for the CDR3 is TGTGCCAGCAGCTTCGGGGGGATCGGCAATCAGCCCCAGCATTTT. This chain uses TRBV7-2 with TRBJ1-5; the D gene is possibly TRBD1 (5 bases). V lost 3 bases and J 2 bases, leaving 11 bases between the germline ends. CDR3 size: 15 residues. Germline values: CDR1 SGHTA, CDR2 FQGNSA.

V usage is TRBV4-3 and J usage is TRBJ1-2, with D unresolved. The CDR3 has 15 residues. Trimming stripped 0 bases from V and 6 bases from J, with 14 bases between. CDR1 LGHNA and CDR2 YSLEER come from the germline V gene. CDR3 amino acids: CASSQDAAGRDGYTF. The CDR3 nucleotides read TGCGCCAGCAGCCAAGATGCAGCGGGAAGGGATGGCTACACCTTC.

This clone was seen only a few times. This sequence joins TRBV27 and TRBJ2-5; 9 nucleotides match TRBD2. The germline gives CDR1 MNHEY, CDR2 SMNVEV (reference sequence). The CDR3 is 16 residues long. V was clipped by 1 base and J by 2 bases; unmatched bases: 5. The CDR3, as DNA: TGTGCCAGCAGTTTATTCCCTAGCGGGGAACAAGAGACCCAGTACTTC. This gives the protein CASSLFPSGEQETQYF.